The text below deals with one TCR beta chain. Antigen specificity is unknown. This CDR3 contains 15 residues. V was shortened by 0 bases and J by 1 base, with 11 bases between the two germline ends. Germline CDR1 and CDR2: SGHRS and YFSETQ. The record originates from a study of T cells in Graves' hyperthyroidism and ophthalmopathy. Points from the study as a whole: Most thyroid clonotypes that were expanded above 0.001 also turned up in blood.

Template material for amplifying TCR beta CDR3 regions consisted of RNA transcripts. TCR CDR3 underwent first-round RT-PCR with the HTBI primer set. TCRdb passed the multiplex PCR reads through MiXCR, listing each CDR3 protein once. This table has approximately 720,000 distinct CDR3 sequences, about 17% appearing once. Input material: blood. The chain uses TRBV5-1 and TRBJ2-7; D tentatively fits TRBD1 or TRBD2 (5 bases each). The TCR was taken from a woman between 50 and 59 years old with Graves' hyperthyroidism that later progressed to Graves' ophthalmopathy. The CDR3 region is CASSLVIGTSYEQYF. CDR3 nucleotide sequence: TGCGCCAGCAGCTTGGTCATCGGGACGTCCTACGAGCAGTACTTC.